Listed below are T cell receptor beta chains from one sample, sequenced in a study of cytomegalovirus exposure and HLA in healthy donors. The protocol was immunoSEQ multiplex PCR, while the TCRdb copy is restricted to in-frame clones and leaves out a portion. The sample lists 210,000 or so clones; around 80% were seen once. Source material: PBMCs. These receptor sequences come from a boy younger than 18 in good health and CMV-seronegative. CDR3s include the opening cysteine and the closing phenylalanine or tryptophan. Each record gives: D gene, J gene, V gene, clone size, CDR3 DNA, CDR3 protein. D genes are given only for firm matches. Some rows have no size entry. The others give once, few or many, or a class for an expanded clone.

>-|TRBJ2-3|TRBV5-4|-
TGTGCCAGCAGCTTAATTGGGGCCACAGATACGCAGTATTTT
CASSLIGATDTQYF
>-|TRBJ1-5|TRBV7-9|-
TGTGCCAGCAGCTTAGCGGGGATGGGGCATCAGCCCCAGCATTTT
CASSLAGMGHQPQHF
>TRBD1|TRBJ1-1|TRBV7-8|-
TGTGCCAGCAGCTTAGCGGGACAGGCGATAGTGAACACTGAAGCTTTCTTT
CASSLAGQAIVNTEAFF
>-|TRBJ1-2|TRBV5-1|-
TGCGCCAGCAGCTTTACCGACAGCATCCTTTATGGCTACACCTTC
CASSFTDSILYGYTF
>-|TRBJ1-5|TRBV6-1|once
TGTGCCAGCAGTGAAAGGGAGGGTCAGCCCCAGCATTTT
CASSEREGQPQHF
>TRBD1|TRBJ1-2|TRBV11-2|-
TGTGCCAGCAGCTCCCGGGACAGGGTTGGCTACACCTTC
CASSSRDRVGYTF
>-|TRBJ1-1|TRBV29-1|-
TGCAGCGCCTCCCCGCGAATAGTACGGACTGAAGCTTTCTTT
CSASPRIVRTEAFF
>TRBD2|TRBJ2-7|TRBV7-6|-
TGTGCCAGCAGTCACAGTCTCGGGAGGTCCTACGAGCAGTACTTC
CASSHSLGRSYEQYF
>-|TRBJ1-1|TRBV11-3|-
TGTGCCAGCAGCTTATACGGAGACACTGAAGCTTTCTTT
CASSLYGDTEAFF
>-|TRBJ2-7|TRBV9|-
TGTGCCAGCAGCGTAGGAGGCAGCACCTACGAGCAGTACTTC
CASSVGGSTYEQYF
>TRBD1|TRBJ2-7|TRBV27|-
TGTGCCAGCAGTTTATCGGGGACAGAAACCTACGAGCAGTACTTC
CASSLSGTETYEQYF
>-|TRBJ2-3|TRBV6-4|-
TGTGCCAGCAGTGACCAGGTAACAGATACGCAGTATTTT
CASSDQVTDTQYF
>TRBD1|TRBJ1-1|TRBV6-5|-
TGTGCCAGCAGTACCGGGACAGTCCCGAACACTGAAGCTTTCTTT
CASSTGTVPNTEAFF
>TRBD1|TRBJ1-1|TRBV9|-
TGTGCCAGCAGCCCCGAGACAGGGTTGAACACTGAAGCTTTCTTT
CASSPETGLNTEAFF
>TRBD1|TRBJ1-2|TRBV5-4|once
TGTGCCAGCAGGTCGGGACAGGGTTATGGCTACACCTTC
CASRSGQGYGYTF
>-|TRBJ2-7|TRBV4-2|few
TGTGCCAGCAGCCAGGATCTAGGGGGAGGGAGGTACGAGCAGTACTTC
CASSQDLGGGRYEQYF
>-|TRBJ1-2|TRBV18|-
TGTGCCAGCTCACCAGGGGAGTACTATGGCTACACCTTC
CASSPGEYYGYTF
>TRBD2|TRBJ2-3|TRBV29-1|-
TGCAGCGTCAACAGCGGGACTAGCACAGATACGCAGTATTTT
CSVNSGTSTDTQYF
>TRBD1|TRBJ2-3|TRBV10-1|-
TGCGCCAGCAGTGGAGGCAGGGGGCAAACAGATACGCAGTATTTT
CASSGGRGQTDTQYF